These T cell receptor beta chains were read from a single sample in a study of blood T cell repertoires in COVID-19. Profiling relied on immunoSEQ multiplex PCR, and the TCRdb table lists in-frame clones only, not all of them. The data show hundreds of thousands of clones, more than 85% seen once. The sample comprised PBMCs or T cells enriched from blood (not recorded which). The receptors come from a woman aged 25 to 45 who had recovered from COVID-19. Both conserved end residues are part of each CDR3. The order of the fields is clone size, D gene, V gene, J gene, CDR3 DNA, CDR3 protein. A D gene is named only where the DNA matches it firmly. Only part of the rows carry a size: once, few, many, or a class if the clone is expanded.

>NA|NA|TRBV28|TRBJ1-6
TGTGCCAGCAGTGATCGGGATCTCCACTTT
CASSDRDLHF
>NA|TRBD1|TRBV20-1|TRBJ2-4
TGCAGTGCTAGTGGGACAGTGAAAAACATTCAGTACTTC
CSASGTVKNIQYF
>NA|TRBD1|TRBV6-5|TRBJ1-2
TGTGCCAGCAGTTACCTCGGGGACAGGGCCTATGGCTACACCTTC
CASSYLGDRAYGYTF
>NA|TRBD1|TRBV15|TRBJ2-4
TGTGCCACCAGCAGCCACGACAGGGTAGCCAAAAACATTCAGTACTTC
CATSSHDRVAKNIQYF
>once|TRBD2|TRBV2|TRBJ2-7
TGTGCCAGCAGTGAATCGGGGGGGCCATACGAGCAGTACTTC
CASSESGGPYEQYF
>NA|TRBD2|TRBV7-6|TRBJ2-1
TGTGCCAGCAGCCCAACCCGTAGCGGGCGGAACAATGAGCAGTTCTTC
CASSPTRSGRNNEQFF
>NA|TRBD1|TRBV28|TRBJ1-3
TGTGCCAGCAGTTCCCTCCCGCCAGGGGGCTCTGGAAACACCATATATTTT
CASSSLPPGGSGNTIYF
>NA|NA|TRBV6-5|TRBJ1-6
TGTGCCAGCAGTTACGCAGGGACTTCAGATTCACCCCTCCACTTT
CASSYAGTSDSPLHF
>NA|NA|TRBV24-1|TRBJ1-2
TGTGCTACCAGTGACAGGAACTATGGCTACACCTTC
CATSDRNYGYTF
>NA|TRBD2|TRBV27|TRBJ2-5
TGTGCCAGCAGTTTCGCCCGGACTAGCCGGGAGGTGGAGACCCAGTACTTC
CASSFARTSREVETQYF
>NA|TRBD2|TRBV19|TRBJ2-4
TGTGCCAGTAGTCTGCGGGGGAGGAACATTCAGTACTTC
CASSLRGRNIQYF